This T cell receptor (beta chain) was documented in a study of blood T cell repertoires in COVID-19. Study-level background: In each case, the material was cDNA or gDNA derived from T cells, B-cell-depleted T cells, or PBMCs.

CDR3 size: 14 residues. Looked up from germline, CDR1 is SNHLY and CDR2 is FYNNEI. Unmatched junction bases numbered 3, after V lost 5 bases and J lost 1 base. Followed over time, Seattle patients had been enrolled while infection was active. This clone was observed a single time. Sequenced by immunoSEQ multiplex PCR; TCRdb stores in-frame clones only, minus some. The table records hundreds of thousands of clones, around 87% of them present only once. The material sequenced was peripheral blood. The V and J genes are TRBV2 and TRBJ1-1; 8 nucleotides match TRBD1. This receptor was taken from an older woman with COVID-19, enrolled during active disease. In DNA, the CDR3 is TGTGCCAGCAGTTACGGACAGGGGAACACTGAAGCTTTCTTT. This codes for CASSYGQGNTEAFF.